These T cell receptor beta chains were read from a single sample in a study of CD8+ T cells in alopecia areata. Profiling relied on immunoSEQ multiplex PCR, and the TCRdb table lists in-frame clones only, not all of them. The sample comprises about 250,000 clones, under 80% of which are singletons, and 1.2% rests with the top ten. The source material was CD4+ T cells sorted from blood, sampled at week 0. Source of these receptors: a human donor with alopecia areata. CDR3s include the opening cysteine and the closing phenylalanine or tryptophan. Fields, in order: J gene, D gene, V gene, CDR3 protein. D genes are given only for firm matches.

J: TRBJ2-1; D: .; V: TRBV10-3; CDR3: CASTGQTYNEQFF
J: TRBJ2-1; D: TRBD2; V: TRBV6-5; CDR3: CASGGETYNEQFF
J: TRBJ2-3; D: TRBD1; V: TRBV6-5; CDR3: CASRPLGTDTDTQYF
J: TRBJ2-1; D: .; V: TRBV4-2; CDR3: CASSPLFGEQFF
J: TRBJ1-1; D: .; V: TRBV29-1; CDR3: CSATGNTEAFF
J: TRBJ2-5; D: .; V: TRBV2; CDR3: CAGRRSGETQYF
J: TRBJ1-2; D: TRBD1; V: TRBV30; CDR3: CAWSHGQDYGYTF
J: TRBJ2-3; D: TRBD1; V: TRBV5-1; CDR3: CASSFGTASTDTQYF
J: TRBJ2-6; D: .; V: TRBV6-1; CDR3: CATRFGFSGANVLTF
J: TRBJ1-2; D: TRBD1; V: TRBV7-2; CDR3: CASSDPSDRSYGGYTF
J: TRBJ2-1; D: TRBD2; V: TRBV4-3; CDR3: CASSQGASGGWYEQFF
J: TRBJ1-5; D: .; V: TRBV30; CDR3: CAWSAGFSQPQHF
J: TRBJ2-5; D: .; V: TRBV7-2; CDR3: CASSPQETQYF
J: TRBJ1-6; D: .; V: TRBV6-5; CDR3: CASGPGLYNSPLHF
J: TRBJ2-7; D: TRBD2; V: TRBV4-3; CDR3: CASSELAGAYEQYF
J: TRBJ2-7; D: TRBD2; V: TRBV27; CDR3: CASSLREGYEQYF
J: TRBJ2-3; D: TRBD2; V: TRBV9; CDR3: CASSERAGGTDTQYF
J: TRBJ2-1; D: TRBD1; V: TRBV18; CDR3: CACSKGTGSNEQFF
J: TRBJ1-5; D: TRBD1; V: TRBV6-6; CDR3: CASSLGQGRQPQHF
J: TRBJ2-7; D: TRBD2; V: TRBV27; CDR3: CASSLWEGSYEQYF
J: TRBJ1-1; D: .; V: TRBV6-5; CDR3: CASSELVGTEAFF
J: TRBJ2-1; D: .; V: TRBV29-1; CDR3: CSSSKGTGRSYNEQFF
J: TRBJ1-1; D: .; V: TRBV29-1; CDR3: CSVARGATGNTEAFF
J: TRBJ2-1; D: TRBD2; V: TRBV30; CDR3: CAWGLAGAINEQFF
J: TRBJ2-3; D: .; V: TRBV2; CDR3: CASSVAGVRTDTQYF
J: TRBJ2-1; D: TRBD2; V: TRBV29-1; CDR3: CSVVGGLAGPTYNEQFF